The 10 T cell receptor beta chains given below trace back to one sample, sequenced in a study of OX40 agonist ivuxolimab in advanced cancers. Profiling relied on immunoSEQ multiplex PCR, and the TCRdb table lists in-frame clones only, not all of them. The sample consists of under 80,000 clones, around 88% of them appearing once. The input for sequencing was CD4+ or CD8+ T cells sorted from blood, taken in a trial of the OX40 agonist ivuxolimab. The receptors here all came from an adult with an advanced solid tumor such as melanoma, head and neck, liver or kidney cancer.

In its sample, this clone was seen once. This chain joins TRBV19 and TRBJ2-7; tentative D call: TRBD2 (6 bases). The V gene's germline CDR1 is LNHDA and CDR2 SQIVND (reference sequence). The CDR3 loop spans 15 amino acids. The V end lost 0 bases, the J end lost 3 bases, and 12 bases lay between the germline ends. CDR3 in amino acids: CASSIDSSGGYEQYF. CDR3 sequence (DNA): TGTGCCAGTAGTATAGATAGTAGCGGAGGCTACGAGCAGTACTTC. The full variable domain, completed using reference TRBV19 and TRBJ2-7, is DGGITQSPKYLFRKEGQNVTLSCEQNLNHDAMYWYRQDPGQGLRLIYYSQIVNDFQKGDIAEGYSVSREKKESFPLTVTSAQKNPTAFYLCASSIDSSGGYEQYFGPGTRLTVT.

The rearrangement uses TRBV29-1 and TRBJ1-1; 10 nucleotides match TRBD1. Losses at the gene ends were 8 bases for V and 5 bases for J; bases not matched to a gene: 5. The CDR3 loop spans 12 amino acids. The germline gives CDR1 SQVTM, CDR2 ANQGSEA. CDR3 nucleotides: TGCAGCTTCAGGACAGGGGGGACTGAAGCTTTCTTT. Protein product: CSFRTGGTEAFF.

V and J are TRBV7-9 and TRBJ2-5, with 10 bases that match TRBD2. V was pared by 5 bases and J by 7 bases, with 7 bases of the junction left unmatched. The germline V gene has CDR1 SEHNR and CDR2 FQNEAQ (reference sequence). The CDR3 consists of 14 residues. The CDR3 spells CASSTSGITATQYF. The CDR3 region has the DNA TGTGCCAGCAGCACTAGCGGGATCACCGCGACCCAGTACTTC.

J is TRBJ2-5 and V is TRBV2; D is possibly TRBD2 (6 bases). CDR3 length: 13 amino acids. The V end lost 8 bases, the J end lost 2 bases, and 12 bases lay between the germline ends. Germline V gene lookup returns CDR1 SNHLY and CDR2 FYNNEI. The CDR3 loop reads CASAPGLQETQYF. CDR3 sequence (DNA): TGTGCCAGCGCTCCGGGACTGCAAGAGACCCAGTACTTC.

The chain has TRBV30 and TRBJ2-5; D is tentatively TRBD1 or TRBD2 (5 bases each). The CDR3 loop spans 14 amino acids. The germline CDR1 and CDR2 sequences are GTSNPN and SVGIG (reference sequence). V was trimmed by 7 bases and J by 0 bases, leaving 15 bases between them. This chain's CDR3 is CASTGTEYQETQYF. In nucleotides, the CDR3 is TGTGCCTCTACCGGGACGGAGTACCAAGAGACCCAGTACTTC.

The rearrangement joins TRBV28 to TRBJ2-3; 7 bases agree with TRBD2. The CDR3 extends over 15 amino acids. The germline V gene encodes CDR1 MDHEN and CDR2 SYDVKM. The trim removed 2 bases at V and 1 base at J, leaving 3 bases unmatched. The CDR3 region has the DNA TGTGCCAGCAGTTTACCGGGAGGTGGCACAGATACGCAGTATTTT. Translation gives CASSLPGGGTDTQYF.

The chain uses TRBV6-1 and TRBJ1-2, with a possible D match to TRBD1 (6 bases). CDR1 and CDR2 (germline): MNHNS, SASEGT. The CDR3 sequence is 15 residues long. V was trimmed by 6 bases and J by 3 bases, leaving 17 bases between them. This chain's CDR3 is CASSPGQQTYYGYTF. CDR3 nucleotides: TGTGCCAGCAGCCCGGGACAACAAACTTACTATGGCTACACCTTC.

The chain has TRBV19 and TRBJ1-5, with D possibly matching TRBD1 (6 bases). Germline lookup yields CDR1 LNHDA and CDR2 SQIVND (reference sequence). The V end was cut by 3 bases, the J end by 6 bases, with 21 bases between. The CDR3 is 17 residues long. The CDR3 DNA reads TGTGCCAGTAGTATCAACAGGGCTGAATATAGTGGTCAGCCCCAGCATTTT. Its translation: CASSINRAEYSGQPQHF.

This chain uses TRBV28 with TRBJ1-6; 7 bases line up with TRBD1. The CDR3 is 14 amino acids. Losses at the gene ends were 6 bases for V and 7 bases for J; bases not matched to a gene: 6. Germline CDR1 reads MDHEN; CDR2 reads SYDVKM. This CDR3 reads CASRPGGSNSPLHF. CDR3 DNA sequence: TGTGCCAGCAGGCCAGGGGGTTCGAATTCACCCCTCCACTTT.

Worth noting for this clone: Other DNA sequences in the sample encode the same CDR3. The CDR3 nucleotides are TGTGCCAGTAGTGGGGCAAGTTATAGCAATCAGCCCCAGCATTTT. Translating it yields CASSGASYSNQPQHF. The chain couples TRBV19 to TRBJ1-5; D possibly corresponds to TRBD1 (5 bases). The CDR3 sequence is 15 residues long. Trimming pared 5 bases from V and 0 bases from J, leaving 11 bases between. Germline V lookup: CDR1 LNHDA, CDR2 SQIVND (reference sequence).